The sample holds one count of the clone carrying this T cell receptor (beta chain). The data stem from a study of blood T cell repertoires in COVID-19. Study-wide context: Acute and convalescent COVID-19 samples came from the United States, Italy and Spain.

Per the original data handling: Counts of nucleated cells, estimated from reference gene primer amplification, were obtained. Some clones are missing from TCRdb's copy, which holds only in-frame ones; the method was immunoSEQ multiplex PCR. D and trimming were read from the DNA, whereas the V and J calls and clone size are those reported in that table. Counted here are roughly 130,000 clones, about 80% occurring once; the ten biggest clones make up less than 20%. The CDR3 sequence is 13 residues long. Trimming pared 2 bases from V and 2 bases from J, leaving 6 bases between. J is TRBJ1-1 and V is TRBV12-3 or TRBV12-4, with D unresolved. The sample comprised peripheral blood. The TCR originated in a woman aged 45-59 years with acute or convalescent COVID-19. CDR3 in DNA: TGTGCCAGCAGTTTACCAGGCAACACTGAAGCTTTCTTT. Translation: CASSLPGNTEAFF.